A single sample is the source of the 16 T cell receptor beta chains below, sequenced in a study of blood T cell repertoires in COVID-19. TCRdb keeps only in-frame clones here, not all; method: immunoSEQ multiplex PCR. The sample has 150,000 to 200,000 clones, 65% to 90% seen once; the top ten hold more than 7.5%. The sequencing input was peripheral blood. These TCRs come from a man aged 50-59 years with active or convalescent COVID-19.

The J gene is TRBJ2-7, the V gene TRBV11-2; D not certain. The germline V gene encodes CDR1 SGHAT and CDR2 FQNNGV. The CDR3 has 12 amino acids. V was cut by 0 bases and J by 5 bases, with 5 bases left in between. The CDR3 protein is CASSLDRNEQYF. CDR3 sequence (DNA): TGTGCCAGCAGCTTAGATCGTAACGAGCAGTACTTC. Full variable domain (missing parts from reference TRBV11-2 and TRBJ2-7): EAGVAQSPRYKIIEKRQSVAFWCNPISGHATLYWYQQILGQGPKLLIQFQNNGVVDDSQLPKDRFSAERLKGVDSTLKIQPAKLEDSAVYLCASSLDRNEQYFGPGTRLTVT.

The V and J genes are TRBV5-4 and TRBJ2-3, with D possibly being TRBD2 (7 bases). CDR1 SGHNT and CDR2 YYREEE come from the germline V gene (reference sequence). This CDR3 is built from 17 residues. V lost 4 bases, J lost 1 base, and 19 bases lay in between. In DNA form, the CDR3 reads TGTGCCAGCAGCCCGGCTGGGGGGGGCTGGGGCACAGATACGCAGTATTTT. As protein: CASSPAGGGWGTDTQYF.

V usage is TRBV12-3 or TRBV12-4 and J usage is TRBJ2-7, with 7 bases identical to TRBD1. The CDR3 length is 12 residues. Germline trimming cut 2 bases from V and 13 bases from J; bases unmatched to any gene: 8. CDR3 coding DNA: TGTGCCAGCAGTTTACGACAGGGCCCGCCATACTTC. It specifies CASSLRQGPPYF.

The sample holds one count of this clone. The chain links TRBV7-9 to TRBJ1-4; 8 bases are a match to TRBD1. The CDR3 extends over 16 amino acids. Germline V gene lookup returns CDR1 SEHNR and CDR2 FQNEAQ (reference sequence). V lost 4 bases to trimming and J lost 3 bases; unmatched junction nucleotides: 7. DNA for the CDR3: TGTGCCAGCAGCTCCGGGACAGGCCTTTCTAATGAAAAACTGTTTTTT. This encodes CASSSGTGLSNEKLFF.

Here the CDR3 DNA reads TGTGCCACCAGTGACCCGGGATCTAGCACAGATACGCAGTATTTT. Protein product: CATSDPGSSTDTQYF. This chain links TRBV24-1 with TRBJ2-3; D possibly corresponds to TRBD2 (5 bases). CDR1 is KGHDR, CDR2 SFDVKD, per germline. V was clipped by 4 bases and J by 0 bases, with 10 bases between them. This CDR3 region has 15 residues.

V usage is TRBV11-3 and J usage is TRBJ2-5; 8 nucleotides agree with TRBD2. This CDR3 has 15 amino acids. Trimming cost V 4 bases and J 5 bases; bases outside gene matches: 9. Per the germline V gene, CDR1 is SGHNT and CDR2 is YENEEA. CDR3 DNA sequence: TGTGCCAGCAGCTCAGGCGGACTAGCTGGCGAGACCCAGTACTTC. This gives the protein CASSSGGLAGETQYF.

The V and J genes are TRBV19 and TRBJ2-1, with TRBD2 matching 10 bases. CDR1 LNHDA and CDR2 SQIVND come from the germline V gene (reference sequence). The CDR3 spans 17 residues. After removal of 5 bases from V and 2 bases from J, the junction contained 9 bases not matched to a gene. The CDR3 DNA sequence: TGTGCCAGTAGTTTCGCTCTCGGGACTAGCGCCTACAATGAGCAGTTCTTC. The encoded protein is CASSFALGTSAYNEQFF.

The chain joins TRBV19 to TRBJ2-3, with 9 bases identical to TRBD2. Germline-derived CDR1 and CDR2 are LNHDA and SQIVND (reference sequence). The ends lost 7 bases at V and 3 bases at J; junction bases unmatched: 2. This CDR3 comprises 13 residues. CDR3 residues: CASMRGGTDTQYF. The DNA for the CDR3 is TGTGCCAGTATGCGGGGGGGGACAGATACGCAGTATTTT.

CDR3 residues: CASSPQGQGTYEQYF. CDR3 nucleotide sequence: TGTGCCAGCTCACCACAAGGACAGGGTACCTACGAGCAGTACTTC. The chain links TRBV18 to TRBJ2-7, with 8 bases fitting TRBD1. This CDR3 region has 15 residues. Germline trimming cut 1 base from V and 2 bases from J; bases unmatched to any gene: 4. Germline CDR1 is KGHSH and CDR2 is LQKENI.

The chain uses TRBV19 and TRBJ2-7, with 7 bases fitting TRBD2. This CDR3 has 15 amino acids. The ends lost 1 base at V and 3 bases at J; junction bases unmatched: 6. Germline V lookup: CDR1 LNHDA, CDR2 SQIVND (reference sequence). The CDR3 DNA reads as TGTGCCAGTAGTATAGGCGGGACTATTAGCTACGAGCAGTACTTC. Translated: CASSIGGTISYEQYF.

The CDR3 coding sequence is TGCAGCGTAGGCGGACAGGGAGGTGAAAAACTGTTTTTT. Translated: CSVGGQGGEKLFF. The rearrangement uses TRBV29-1 and TRBJ1-4, with TRBD1 identical over 8 bases. CDR1 is SQVTM, CDR2 ANQGSEA, per germline. This CDR3 spans 13 amino acids. The V and J ends lost 6 bases and 7 bases, in that order; junction bases with no gene match: 7. Looking up the rest from reference TRBV29-1 and TRBJ1-4 gives the full variable domain: SAVISQKPSRDICQRGTSLTIQCQVDSQVTMMFWYRQQPGQSLTLIATANQGSEATYESGFVIDKFPISRPNLTFSTLTVSNMSPEDSSIYLCSVGGQGGEKLFFGSGTQLSVL.

The chain uses TRBV24-1 and TRBJ2-7, with D unresolved. Germline lookup yields CDR1 KGHDR and CDR2 SFDVKD. CDR3 size: 12 residues. Trimming took 2 bases from V and 2 from J, leaving 3 bases between them. The CDR3 sequence: CATSDSAYEQYF. In DNA form, the CDR3 reads TGTGCCACCAGTGATTCCGCCTACGAGCAGTACTTC.

This sequence joins TRBV24-1 and TRBJ2-1; TRBD2 agrees at 7 bases. The germline gives CDR1 KGHDR, CDR2 SFDVKD. Unmatched junction bases numbered 7, after V lost 12 bases and J lost 6 bases. The CDR3 loop spans 12 amino acids. In DNA, the CDR3 is TGTGCCGTGACTAGCTTACTCAATGAGCAGTTCTTC. Translating gives CAVTSLLNEQFF.

In its sample, this clone was seen once. The chain has TRBV7-9 and TRBJ2-3, with a weak D call TRBD2 (6 bases). V was cut by 7 bases and J by 1 base, with 15 bases left in between. Germline V gene lookup returns CDR1 SEHNR and CDR2 FQNEAQ (reference sequence). The CDR3 is 15 residues long. The CDR3 DNA reads TGTGCCAGCATCCAACCGGGACTTGGCACAGATACGCAGTATTTT. This gives the protein CASIQPGLGTDTQYF.

This rearrangement joins TRBV9 to TRBJ1-1; 8 bases are a match to TRBD1. CDR3 length: 13 residues. Germline CDR1 is SGDLS and CDR2 is YYNGEE. The trim removed 3 bases at V and 5 bases at J, leaving 3 bases unmatched. CDR3 residues: CASSGTGRTEAFF. The CDR3 DNA reads TGTGCCAGCAGCGGGACAGGGAGAACTGAAGCTTTCTTT.

V usage is TRBV6-5 and J usage is TRBJ1-5; D unclear. V was shortened by 7 bases and J by 1 base, with 11 bases between the two germline ends. The germline V gene encodes CDR1 MNHEY and CDR2 SVGAGI. CDR3 length: 14 amino acids. The CDR3 loop reads CASTWSESNQPQHF. For the CDR3, the DNA is TGTGCCAGCACGTGGTCAGAAAGCAATCAGCCCCAGCATTTT.